The clone carrying this T cell receptor beta chain has a count of ten or more. Its antigen is currently unknown. CDR1 MNHEY and CDR2 SVGAGI come from the germline V gene. V lost 0 bases, J lost 7 bases, and 16 bases stayed unmatched. The CDR3 covers 19 residues. This record comes from a study of T-cell reconstitution after alpha-beta-depleted transplantation in children. Overall study findings and caveats: The main origin of T-cell counts and diversity one year after transplant was newly produced T cells. It was surviving recipient T cells and thymic progenitors that gave some patients high TCRbeta diversity at day 60. As was reported, about two months after transplant, alpha-beta T cells came from several hundred expanded graft clones.

Preparing the TCRbeta library involved the use of unique molecular identifiers. TCRdb re-analysed the PCR reads in MiXCR, keeping a single row per CDR3 protein. The sample lists about 29,000 distinct CDR3 sequences, roughly 6% occurring once. This clonotype was obtained from a male patient younger than 18 who had a stem cell transplant for acute myeloid leukemia, so the T cells may come from the graft donor. The chain combines TRBV6-5 with TRBJ1-4; 8 nucleotides line up with TRBD1. Source: PBMCs, mostly from graft donor cells, taken 180 days after TCRalphabeta/CD19-depleted stem cell transplant. The CDR3 protein is CASSYSIDLIGTGLEKLFF. The DNA of the CDR3 is TGTGCCAGCAGTTACTCGATTGACCTGATCGGGACAGGCCTTGAAAAACTGTTTTTT.